A single sample is the source of the 19 T cell receptor beta chains below, sequenced in a study of CD4+ T cells in melanoma. Some clones are missing from TCRdb's copy, which holds only in-frame ones; the method was immunoSEQ multiplex PCR. The repertoire holds 120,000 to 150,000 clones, with around nine tenths as singletons. The source is a human donor with melanoma.

The chain is built from TRBV20-1 and TRBJ2-3; D gene unclear. The CDR3 runs to 11 residues. Germline loops: CDR1 DFQATT, CDR2 SNEGSKA (reference sequence). V was clipped by 4 bases and J by 5 bases, with 7 bases between them. Written as DNA, the CDR3 is TGCAGTGCTACCAACAAAGATACGCAGTATTTT. This sequence encodes CSATNKDTQYF.

V is TRBV5-1 and J is TRBJ1-1; D is unresolved. Deletions cut 0 bases from V and 4 bases from J, with 1 base between. From germline, CDR1 is SGHRS and CDR2 YFSETQ. The CDR3 covers 11 residues. The CDR3 protein is CASSLGTEAFF. CDR3 DNA sequence: TGCGCCAGCAGCTTGGGCACTGAAGCTTTCTTT. The variable domain in full, completed from reference TRBV5-1 and TRBJ1-1, reads KAGVTQTPRYLIKTRGQQVTLSCSPISGHRSVSWYQQTPGQGLQFLFEYFSETQRNKGNFPGRFSGRQFSNSRSEMNVSTLELGDSALYLCASSLGTEAFFGQGTRLTVV.

This sequence joins TRBV6-5 and TRBJ1-1; TRBD1 aligns across 10 bases. Trimming removed 7 bases from V and 7 bases from J; junction bases left unmatched: 6. The CDR3 length is 13 residues. Germline V CDR1 and CDR2: MNHEY, SVGAGI. CDR3 sequence: CASKDRGRVEAFF. The CDR3 bases are TGTGCCAGCAAAGACAGGGGGCGCGTTGAAGCTTTCTTT.

The chain employs TRBV9 and TRBJ2-1; D is possibly TRBD1 (6 bases). This CDR3 has 15 residues. Looked up from germline, CDR1 is SGDLS and CDR2 is YYNGEE. Trimming removed 4 bases at V and 2 bases at J, with 13 bases between. This CDR3 reads CASSSTGTTYNEQFF. The CDR3 nucleotides are TGTGCCAGCAGCTCCACCGGGACAACCTACAATGAGCAGTTCTTC.

The chain employs TRBV10-2 and TRBJ1-5; tentatively, D is TRBD1 (5 bases). Looked up from germline, CDR1 is WSHSY and CDR2 is SAAADI. CDR3 length: 16 amino acids. Trimming removed 6 bases from V and 2 bases from J, with 17 bases in between. The DNA of the CDR3 is TGCGCCAGCAGCAGGACTCCCGGGGGAGGCAATCAGCCCCAGCATTTT. Protein: CASSRTPGGGNQPQHF.

This chain connects TRBV5-4 to TRBJ2-5, with D perhaps TRBD2 (6 bases). V was pared by 3 bases and J by 5 bases, with 14 bases between. This CDR3 region has 14 residues. Germline V lookup: CDR1 SGHNT, CDR2 YYREEE (reference sequence). The chain's CDR3 is CASSSGADRETQYF. In DNA form, the CDR3 reads TGTGCCAGCAGCTCGGGAGCAGATCGGGAGACCCAGTACTTC. Using reference TRBV5-4 and TRBJ2-5 for the parts outside the CDR3, the full variable domain is ETGVTQSPTHLIKTRGQQVTLRCSSQSGHNTVSWYQQALGQGPQFIFQYYREEENGRGNFPPRFSGLQFPNYSSELNVNALELDDSALYLCASSSGADRETQYFGPGTRLLVL.

The chain uses TRBV6-5 and TRBJ2-7; a possible D gene is TRBD2 (5 bases). The ends were cut back, 4 bases at V and 2 bases at J, with 12 bases in the middle. The CDR3 runs 14 residues. Looked up from germline, CDR1 is MNHEY and CDR2 is SVGAGI. The CDR3 coding sequence is TGTGCCAGCAGTTTGAATGGAGGCCCCTACGAGCAGTACTTC. Encoded protein: CASSLNGGPYEQYF.

This chain uses TRBV2 with TRBJ1-4; weak D call: TRBD1 (5 bases). Deletions cut 7 bases from V and 8 bases from J, with 14 bases between. The CDR3 contains 13 residues. CDR1 and CDR2 (germline): SNHLY, FYNNEI. The CDR3 DNA follows: TGTGCCAGCATGAGAGGGGTATCGGAAAAACTGTTTTTT. This codes for CASMRGVSEKLFF.

The chain uses TRBV5-1 and TRBJ2-7, with 8 nucleotides matching TRBD1. CDR1 SGHRS and CDR2 YFSETQ come from the germline V gene. V lost 4 bases to trimming and J lost 2 bases; unmatched junction nucleotides: 11. This CDR3 is 16 amino acids long. The CDR3 region has the DNA TGCGCCAGCAGCAGGGACTCCGGACAGGGTGCCTACGAGCAGTACTTC. Amino acids: CASSRDSGQGAYEQYF.

The rearrangement joins TRBV7-9 to TRBJ2-3, with D perhaps TRBD2 (5 bases). Germline V gives CDR1 SEHNR, CDR2 FQNEAQ (reference sequence). The CDR3 extends over 14 amino acids. Between the trimmed V and J ends, which lost 3 bases and 2 bases, there was a span of 9 bases. The CDR3 nucleotides are TGTGCCAGCAGCTTTCAGACTAACACAGATACGCAGTATTTT. Protein sequence: CASSFQTNTDTQYF.

The chain is built from TRBV15 and TRBJ1-1; weak D call: TRBD1 (5 bases). Trimming pared 4 bases from V and 7 bases from J, leaving 16 bases between. Germline CDR1 reads LNHNV; CDR2 reads YYDKDF (reference sequence). The CDR3 has 14 amino acids. CDR3 amino acids: CATSTPGLRSEAFF. CDR3 coding DNA: TGTGCCACCAGCACGCCGGGGCTGAGGAGTGAAGCTTTCTTT.

DNA of the CDR3: TGTGCCAGCAGGATGGGGGGGCTCTACAATGAGCAGTTCTTC. It encodes CASRMGGLYNEQFF. The genes are TRBV6-5 and TRBJ2-1; the D gene is possibly TRBD2 (7 bases). The CDR3 is made up of 14 amino acids. V gave up 6 bases and J gave up 3 bases, with 12 bases separating them. The V gene's germline CDR1 is MNHEY and CDR2 SVGAGI.

V and J are TRBV10-2 and TRBJ1-5, with D possibly TRBD1 on 6 matching bases. CDR3 length: 13 residues. Germline V gene data show CDR1 as WSHSY and CDR2 as SAAADI. The V gene lost 3 bases and the J gene lost 6 bases, with 9 bases spanning the gap. The CDR3 DNA reads as TGCGCCAGCAGTGAAGGGGGGATTCAGCCCCAGCATTTT. Translating it yields CASSEGGIQPQHF.

V gene TRBV5-6 combines with J gene TRBJ1-2; tentatively, D is TRBD1 (6 bases). Germline CDR1 and CDR2: SGHDT and YYEEEE. The germline V and J ends were trimmed by 2 bases and 4 bases, with 18 bases remaining between them. The CDR3 runs to 16 residues. CDR3 DNA sequence: TGTGCCAGCAGCTTATGGAGGACACAGGGCGGCTATGGCTACACCTTC. Protein product: CASSLWRTQGGYGYTF.

The chain links TRBV11-3 to TRBJ2-3; D gene unclear. Per germline, CDR1 SGHNT and CDR2 YENEEA. The CDR3 is 15 residues long. The V end lost 3 bases, the J end lost 4 bases, and 14 bases lay between the germline ends. The CDR3: CASSLSALSADTQYF. DNA of the CDR3: TGTGCCAGCAGCTTGAGCGCCCTCAGCGCAGATACGCAGTATTTT.

The chain has TRBV29-1 and TRBJ1-5; tentative D call: TRBD1 (5 bases). V lost 5 bases and J 6 bases, leaving 14 bases between the germline ends. The CDR3 has 13 residues. Germline CDR1 is SQVTM and CDR2 is ANQGSEA. As DNA, the CDR3 is TGCAGCGTTCGGTTCAGGGCTGGTCAGCCCCAGCATTTT. Protein sequence: CSVRFRAGQPQHF. Looking up the rest from reference TRBV29-1 and TRBJ1-5 gives the full variable domain: SAVISQKPSRDICQRGTSLTIQCQVDSQVTMMFWYRQQPGQSLTLIATANQGSEATYESGFVIDKFPISRPNLTFSTLTVSNMSPEDSSIYLCSVRFRAGQPQHFGDGTRLSIL.

The chain has TRBV5-6 and TRBJ1-2; TRBD1 matches at 10 bases. Trimming at V came to 2 bases and at J to 7 bases, leaving 5 bases not matched to a gene. The CDR3 has 14 residues. Looked up from germline, CDR1 is SGHDT and CDR2 is YYEEEE. The CDR3 loop is CASSFRDRGLGYTF. DNA for the CDR3: TGTGCCAGCAGCTTCCGGGACAGGGGACTTGGCTACACCTTC. The full variable domain, with the rest looked up from reference TRBV5-6 and TRBJ1-2, is DAGVTQSPTHLIKTRGQQVTLRCSPKSGHDTVSWYQQALGQGPQFIFQYYEEEERQRGNFPDRFSGHQFPNYSSELNVNALLLGDSALYLCASSFRDRGLGYTFGSGTRLTVV.

The chain couples TRBV2 to TRBJ2-1, with D possibly being TRBD1 (6 bases). Germline values: CDR1 SNHLY, CDR2 FYNNEI. The CDR3 extends over 14 amino acids. V lost 6 bases, J lost 4 bases, and 13 bases lay in between. The CDR3 DNA is TGTGCCAGCAGACCGAGGGGGTCTTACAATGAGCAGTTCTTC. Protein: CASRPRGSYNEQFF.

The chain combines TRBV7-6 with TRBJ1-3; unclear D gene. Germline V CDR1 and CDR2: SGHVS, FNYEAQ. Trimming took off 5 bases at V and 8 bases at J, with 31 bases between the two ends. The CDR3 runs to 19 residues. CDR3 sequence reads: CASSPGSWRRSGEVDTIYF. The CDR3 nucleotides read TGTGCCAGCAGCCCGGGCTCATGGAGGAGAAGTGGGGAGGTGGACACCATATATTTT.